This entry concerns a single T cell receptor (beta chain). This sample stems from a study of cytomegalovirus exposure and HLA in healthy donors. Both 60 Vbeta primers and 13 Jbeta primers went into the PCR. Assay used: immunoSEQ multiplex PCR; TCRdb lists only in-frame clones, some missing. The sample has about 200,000 clones, around 87% seen once; the top ten hold roughly 1.9%. Germline assignment: CDR1 SGHRS and CDR2 YFSETQ. Trimming removed 4 bases from V and 2 bases from J, with 16 bases in between. This CDR3 contains 17 residues. The chain uses TRBV5-1 and TRBJ2-6; no reliable D call. Sequenced input: PBMCs. The sequence derives from a woman aged 18-29 years in good health and CMV-seronegative. Written as DNA, the CDR3 is TGCGCCAGCAGCCCTCAGGTCGGTGGAACTGGGGCCAACGTCCTGACTTTC. Its translation: CASSPQVGGTGANVLTF.